This T cell receptor beta chain is from a study of T cell changes during pregnancy in multiple sclerosis. Profiled with immunoSEQ multiplex PCR; TCRdb holds only in-frame clones, not every one. The sample consists of 45,000 to 60,000 clones, about nine tenths of them appearing once. V was clipped by 3 bases and J by 7 bases; unmatched bases: 6. The V gene's germline CDR1 is MDHEN and CDR2 SYDVKM. This CDR3 is built from 14 residues. The sample in question was CD4+ T cells from peripheral blood mononuclear cells, obtained after pregnancy. The chain recombines TRBV28 with TRBJ2-4, with 7 bases matching TRBD1. The receptor's source is a female donor in good health, enrolled as a control in a pregnancy study. CDR3 in DNA: TGTGCCAGCAGTTTCGACAGGGTGGCGAACATTCAGTACTTC. Translated, it gives CASSFDRVANIQYF.